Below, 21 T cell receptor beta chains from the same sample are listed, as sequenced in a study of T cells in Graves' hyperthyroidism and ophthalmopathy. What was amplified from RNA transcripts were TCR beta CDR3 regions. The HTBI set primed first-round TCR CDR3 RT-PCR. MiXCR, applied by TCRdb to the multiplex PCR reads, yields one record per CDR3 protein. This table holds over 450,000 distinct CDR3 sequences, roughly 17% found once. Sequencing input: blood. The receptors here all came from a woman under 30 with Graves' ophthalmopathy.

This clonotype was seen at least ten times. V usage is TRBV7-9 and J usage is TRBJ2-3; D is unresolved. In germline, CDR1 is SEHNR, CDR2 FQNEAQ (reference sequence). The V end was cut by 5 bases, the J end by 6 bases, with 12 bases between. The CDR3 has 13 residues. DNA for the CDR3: TGTGCCAGCAGCGATACTGTCAGGGATACGCAGTATTTT. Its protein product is CASSDTVRDTQYF.

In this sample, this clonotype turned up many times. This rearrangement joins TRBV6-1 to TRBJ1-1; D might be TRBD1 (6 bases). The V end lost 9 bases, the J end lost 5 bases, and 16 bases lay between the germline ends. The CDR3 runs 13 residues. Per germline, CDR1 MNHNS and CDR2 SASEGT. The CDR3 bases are TGTGCCAGTTCCCTATTGACAGGAACTGAAGCTTTCTTT. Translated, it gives CASSLLTGTEAFF.

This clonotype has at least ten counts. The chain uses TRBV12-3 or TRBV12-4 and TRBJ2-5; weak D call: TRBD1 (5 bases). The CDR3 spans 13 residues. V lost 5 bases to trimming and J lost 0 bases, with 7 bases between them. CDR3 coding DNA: TGTGCCAGCAGTCAGGACAACCAAGAGACCCAGTACTTC. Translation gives CASSQDNQETQYF.

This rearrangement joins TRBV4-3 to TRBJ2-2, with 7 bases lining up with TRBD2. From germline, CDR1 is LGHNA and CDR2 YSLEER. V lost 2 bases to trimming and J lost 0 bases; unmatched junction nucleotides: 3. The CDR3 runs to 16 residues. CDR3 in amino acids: CASSQRLAANTGELFF. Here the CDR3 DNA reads TGCGCCAGCAGCCAAAGACTAGCAGCGAACACCGGGGAGCTGTTTTTT.

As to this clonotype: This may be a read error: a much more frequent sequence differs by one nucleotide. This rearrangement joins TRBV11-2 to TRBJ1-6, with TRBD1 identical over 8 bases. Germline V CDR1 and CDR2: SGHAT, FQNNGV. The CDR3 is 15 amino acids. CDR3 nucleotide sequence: TGTGCCAGCAGCATACGGGACAGGCGAAATTCACCCCCCCACTTT. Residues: CASSIRDRRNSPPHF.

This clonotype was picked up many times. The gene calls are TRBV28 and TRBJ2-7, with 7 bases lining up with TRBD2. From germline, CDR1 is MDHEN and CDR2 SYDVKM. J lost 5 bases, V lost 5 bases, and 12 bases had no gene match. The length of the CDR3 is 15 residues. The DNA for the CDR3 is TGTGCCAGCAGTGATCGGGAGGCGCTGGGTCACGAGCAGTACTTC. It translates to CASSDREALGHEQYF.

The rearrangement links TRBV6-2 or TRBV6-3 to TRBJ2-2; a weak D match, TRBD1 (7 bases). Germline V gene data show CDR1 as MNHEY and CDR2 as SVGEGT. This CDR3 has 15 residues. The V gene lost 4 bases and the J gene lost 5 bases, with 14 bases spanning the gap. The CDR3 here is CASSFSTGTTGELFF. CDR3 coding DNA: TGTGCCAGCAGTTTCTCGACAGGGACTACCGGGGAGCTGTTTTTT.

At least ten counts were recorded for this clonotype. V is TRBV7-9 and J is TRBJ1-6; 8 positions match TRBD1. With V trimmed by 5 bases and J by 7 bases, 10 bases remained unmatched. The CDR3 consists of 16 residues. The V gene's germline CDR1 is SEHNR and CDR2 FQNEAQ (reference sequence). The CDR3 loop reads CASSQELGTGNSPLHF. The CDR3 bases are TGTGCCAGCAGCCAGGAACTCGGGACAGGCAATTCACCCCTCCACTTT.

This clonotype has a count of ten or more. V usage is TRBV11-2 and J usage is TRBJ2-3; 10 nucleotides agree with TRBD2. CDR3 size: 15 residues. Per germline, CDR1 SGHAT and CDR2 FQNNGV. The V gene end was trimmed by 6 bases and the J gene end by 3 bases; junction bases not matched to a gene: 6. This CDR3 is CASSLSGRATDTQYF. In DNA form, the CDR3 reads TGTGCCAGCAGTCTAAGCGGGAGGGCGACAGATACGCAGTATTTT.

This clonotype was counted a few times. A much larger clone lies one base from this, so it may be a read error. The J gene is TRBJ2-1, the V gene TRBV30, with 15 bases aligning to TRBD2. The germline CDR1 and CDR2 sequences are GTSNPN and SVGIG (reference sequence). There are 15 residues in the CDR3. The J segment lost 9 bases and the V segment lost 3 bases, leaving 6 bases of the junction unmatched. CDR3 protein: CAWRGLAGGPLEQFF. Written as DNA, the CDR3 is TGTGCCTGGAGAGGACTAGCGGGAGGGCCCCTTGAGCAGTTCTTC.

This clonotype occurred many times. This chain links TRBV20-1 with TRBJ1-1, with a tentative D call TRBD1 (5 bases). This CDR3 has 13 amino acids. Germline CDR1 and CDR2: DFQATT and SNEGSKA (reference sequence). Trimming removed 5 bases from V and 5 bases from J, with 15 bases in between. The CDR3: CSAPQTRVTEAFF. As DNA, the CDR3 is TGCAGTGCTCCCCAGACCAGGGTTACTGAAGCTTTCTTT.

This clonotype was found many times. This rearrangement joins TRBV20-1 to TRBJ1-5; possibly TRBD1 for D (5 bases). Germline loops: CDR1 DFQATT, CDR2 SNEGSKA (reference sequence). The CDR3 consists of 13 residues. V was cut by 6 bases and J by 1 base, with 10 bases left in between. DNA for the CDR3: TGCAGTGCACCCGGGGCGAGCAATCAGCCCCAGCATTTT. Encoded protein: CSAPGASNQPQHF.

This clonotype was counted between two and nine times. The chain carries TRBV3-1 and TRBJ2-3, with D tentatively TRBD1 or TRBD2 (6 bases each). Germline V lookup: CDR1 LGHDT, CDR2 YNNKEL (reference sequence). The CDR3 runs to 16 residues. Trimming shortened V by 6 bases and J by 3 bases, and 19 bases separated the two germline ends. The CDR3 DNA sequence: TGTGCCAGCAGTAGGGATACAGGGAGGACGACAGATACGCAGTATTTT. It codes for CASSRDTGRTTDTQYF.

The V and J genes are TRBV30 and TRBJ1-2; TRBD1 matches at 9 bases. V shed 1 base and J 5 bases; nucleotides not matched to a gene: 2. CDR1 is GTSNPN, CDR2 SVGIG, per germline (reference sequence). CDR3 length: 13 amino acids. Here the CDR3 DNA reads TGTGCCTGGAGTGGGACAGGGGAATATGGCTACACCTTC. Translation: CAWSGTGEYGYTF.

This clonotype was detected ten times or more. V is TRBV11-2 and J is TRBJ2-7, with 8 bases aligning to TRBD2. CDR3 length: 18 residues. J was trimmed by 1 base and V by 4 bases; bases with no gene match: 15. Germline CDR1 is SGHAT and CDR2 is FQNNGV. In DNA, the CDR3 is TGTGCCAGCAGCTCAATCCCTGTCGGGGCTAGCGGGTCCTACGAGCAGTACTTC. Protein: CASSSIPVGASGSYEQYF. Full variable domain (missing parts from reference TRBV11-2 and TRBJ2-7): EAGVAQSPRYKIIEKRQSVAFWCNPISGHATLYWYQQILGQGPKLLIQFQNNGVVDDSQLPKDRFSAERLKGVDSTLKIQPAKLEDSAVYLCASSSIPVGASGSYEQYFGPGTRLTVT.

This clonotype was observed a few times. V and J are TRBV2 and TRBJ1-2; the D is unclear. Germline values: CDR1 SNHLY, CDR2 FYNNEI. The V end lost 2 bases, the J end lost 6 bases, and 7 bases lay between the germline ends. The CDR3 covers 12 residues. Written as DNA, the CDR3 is TGTGCCAGCAGTGAAACGGGAAATGGCTACACCTTC. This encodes CASSETGNGYTF.

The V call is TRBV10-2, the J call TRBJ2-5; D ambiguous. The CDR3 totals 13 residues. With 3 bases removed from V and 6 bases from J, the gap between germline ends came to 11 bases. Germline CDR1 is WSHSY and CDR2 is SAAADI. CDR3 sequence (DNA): TGCGCCAGCAGTGACAGAGAGAGAAAGACCCAGTACTTC. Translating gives CASSDRERKTQYF.

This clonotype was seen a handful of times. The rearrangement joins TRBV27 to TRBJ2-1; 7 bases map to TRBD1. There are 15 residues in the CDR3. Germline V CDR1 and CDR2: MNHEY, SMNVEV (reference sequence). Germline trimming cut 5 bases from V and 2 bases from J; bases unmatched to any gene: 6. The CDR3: CASSPPTGPYNEQFF. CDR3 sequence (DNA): TGTGCCAGCAGTCCCCCGACAGGGCCCTACAATGAGCAGTTCTTC.

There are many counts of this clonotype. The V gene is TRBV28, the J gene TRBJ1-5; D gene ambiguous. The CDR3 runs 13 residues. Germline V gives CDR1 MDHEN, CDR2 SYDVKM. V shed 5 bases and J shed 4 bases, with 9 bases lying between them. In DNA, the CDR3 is TGTGCCAGCAGTCGGGATCGAAATCAGCCCCAGCATTTT. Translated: CASSRDRNQPQHF.

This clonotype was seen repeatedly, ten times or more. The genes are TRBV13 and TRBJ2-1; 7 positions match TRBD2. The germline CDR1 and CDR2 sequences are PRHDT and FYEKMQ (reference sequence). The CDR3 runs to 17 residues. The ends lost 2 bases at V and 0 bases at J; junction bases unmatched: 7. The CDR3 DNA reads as TGTGCCAGCAGCTTACAGAAGCGGGGTAGCTCCTACAATGAGCAGTTCTTC. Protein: CASSLQKRGSSYNEQFF.

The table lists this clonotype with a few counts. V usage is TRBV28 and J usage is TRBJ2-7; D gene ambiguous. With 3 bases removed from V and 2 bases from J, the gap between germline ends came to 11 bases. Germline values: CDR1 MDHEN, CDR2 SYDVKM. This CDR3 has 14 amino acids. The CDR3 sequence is CASSFEAATYEQYF. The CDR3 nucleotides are TGTGCCAGCAGTTTCGAGGCAGCAACCTACGAGCAGTACTTC.